The T cell receptor beta chain described here comes from a study of post-analysis software for immune sequencing data. cDNA libraries for TCR beta contained unique molecular identifiers. A population of 1 to 10 million T cells gave rise to roughly 500,000 cDNA molecules. From the PCR reads, TCRdb called clonotypes with MiXCR, one entry per CDR3 protein. This table holds about 820,000 distinct CDR3 sequences, roughly half found once. A word on this clonotype: Its specificity is unknown. At one end the junction does not follow the germline gene, possibly because of a read error.

CDR1 and CDR2 (germline): MNHEY, SVGAGI. This CDR3 comprises 13 residues. Overall study results and limits: Strong co-clustering by F measure was evident for samples that had been prepared in the same batch. TRBV5-6, TRBV5-1 and TRBV20-1 belonged to a set of roughly 5 TRBV segments that were more frequent in patients than controls. The normalized Chao1 diversity of multiple sclerosis patients was significantly lower than that of controls.

The rearrangement links TRBV6-5 to TRBJ2-1; 7 bases agree with TRBD1. The specimen was blood. The clonotype was recovered from a girl aged 5 to 17 with multiple sclerosis. The CDR3 DNA is TGTGCCAGCACCACAGGGGTGTACAATGAGCAGTTATTC. The encoded protein is CASTTGVYNEQLF.